This entry is about one T cell receptor beta chain. The source of the sample is a study of blood T cell repertoires in COVID-19. Study background: T cells, B-cell-depleted T cells, or PBMCs provided the cDNA or gDNA that served as material.

Per the authors' pipeline: Estimated nucleated cell counts came from reference gene primer amplification. Only in-frame clones appear in the TCRdb table, and some are missing; sequencing was by immunoSEQ multiplex PCR. The V and J calls and clone size come from that table; D and trimming were worked out from the DNA. In the table there are roughly 200,000 clones, about 84% of which are singletons. In germline, CDR1 is SGHDN, CDR2 FVKESK. The J segment lost 0 bases and the V segment lost 0 bases, leaving 10 bases of the junction unmatched. This CDR3 is 19 amino acids long. This study enrolled people aged roughly 18 to 89 from roughly 22 US geographic areas. Cohort allocation depended upon clinical history that participants reported.

The sequencing sample was made of PBMCs or T cells enriched from blood (not recorded which). The chain uses TRBV14 and TRBJ2-5; 10 nucleotides match TRBD2. This TCR came from a man aged 35 to 55 with acute COVID-19. The DNA for the CDR3 is TGTGCCAGCAGCCAAGAACCTAGCGGGAGTCTTTGGTACCAAGAGACCCAGTACTTC. It is translated as CASSQEPSGSLWYQETQYF.